What follows describes a single TCR beta chain. This sample is part of a study of T cell responses to AZD1222 COVID-19 vaccine. The data were produced by immunoSEQ multiplex PCR, yet TCRdb's version contains in-frame clones alone and is incomplete. Among 98,000 or so clones listed, approximately 89% were seen once. The junction had 20 bases not matched to a gene; V was cut back by 0 bases and J by 0 bases. Germline lookup yields CDR1 SGHTA and CDR2 FQGTGA. The CDR3 loop spans 22 amino acids. The TCR originated in an adult in good health. The sequencing used peripheral blood, collected on day 0 of AZD1222 vaccination. This chain joins TRBV7-3 and TRBJ1-5, with TRBD1 matching 7 bases. CDR3 DNA sequence: TGTGCCAGCAGCTTAACTGGCGGGAAGGGGACAGACAATAATTATAGCAATCAGCCCCAGCATTTT. Its translation is CASSLTGGKGTDNNYSNQPQHF.